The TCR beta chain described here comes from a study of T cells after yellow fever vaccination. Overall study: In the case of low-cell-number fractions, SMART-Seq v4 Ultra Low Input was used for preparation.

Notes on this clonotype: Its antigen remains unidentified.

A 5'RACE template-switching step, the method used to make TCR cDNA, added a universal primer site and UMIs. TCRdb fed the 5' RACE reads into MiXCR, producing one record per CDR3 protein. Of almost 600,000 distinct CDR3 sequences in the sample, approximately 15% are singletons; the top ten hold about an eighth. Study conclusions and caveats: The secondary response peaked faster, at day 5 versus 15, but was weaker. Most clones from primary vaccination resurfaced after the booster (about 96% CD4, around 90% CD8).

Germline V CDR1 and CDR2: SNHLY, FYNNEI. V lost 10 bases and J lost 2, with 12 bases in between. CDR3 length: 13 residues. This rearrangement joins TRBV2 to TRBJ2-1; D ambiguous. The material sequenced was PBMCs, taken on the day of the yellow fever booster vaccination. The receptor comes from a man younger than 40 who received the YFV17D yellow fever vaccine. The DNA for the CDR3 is TGTGCCACCAATCGGATGACCTACAATGAGCAGTTCTTC. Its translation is CATNRMTYNEQFF. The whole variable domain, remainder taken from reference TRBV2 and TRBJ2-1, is EPEVTQTPSHQVTQMGQEVILRCVPISNHLYFYWYRQILGQKVEFLVSFYNNEISEKSEIFDDQFSVERPDGSNFTLKIRSTKLEDSAMYFCATNRMTYNEQFFGPGTRLTVL.